A single sample gave rise to the 22 T cell receptor beta chains below, sequenced in a study of regulatory T cells in long-lasting Graves disease. The sample's time point: newly diagnosed GD, antithyroid drugs for less than 3 months. Extracted RNA from PBMCs served as the source of the TCR library. CDR3-region Arm-PCR and iRepertoire HTBI primers produced the TCR beta libraries. TCRdb used MiXCR to reprocess the multiplex PCR reads, holding one entry per CDR3 protein. The table has 250,000 to 400,000 distinct CDR3 sequences, under 20% seen once; the top ten hold about 36%. Sequenced material: peripheral blood mononuclear cells (PBMCs), taken at new diagnosis, from a patient treated with antithyroid drugs. The receptors here all came from a female donor with Graves disease.

This clonotype was detected many times. The rearrangement links TRBV5-4 to TRBJ1-2; no clear D. The CDR3 loop spans 11 amino acids. The V gene's germline CDR1 is SGHNT and CDR2 YYREEE (reference sequence). The V and J ends lost 4 bases and 13 bases respectively, with 14 bases between them. This CDR3 reads CASSGDGGGTF. DNA of the CDR3: TGTGCCAGCAGCGGCGATGGAGGCGGCACCTTC.

This clonotype came up a few times. The J gene is TRBJ2-5, the V gene TRBV5-1, with TRBD2 matching over 13 bases. The CDR3 length is 15 residues. The V segment lost 3 bases and the J segment 5 bases; nucleotides outside the gene matches: 4. From germline, CDR1 is SGHRS and CDR2 YFSETQ. This CDR3 is CASSSMTSGRETQYF. The CDR3 DNA follows: TGCGCCAGCAGCTCGATGACTAGCGGGAGGGAGACCCAGTACTTC.

This clonotype was recorded at least ten times. The V and J genes are TRBV25-1 and TRBJ2-3; D not certain. Germline CDR1 reads MGHDK; CDR2 reads SYGVNS. This CDR3 has 14 residues. V was pared by 1 base and J by 1 base, with 6 bases between. CDR3 DNA sequence: TGTGCCAGCAGTGAATTTGACCGCACAGATACGCAGTATTTT. Protein product: CASSEFDRTDTQYF.

In the case of this clonotype: This clone may be a read error of a much larger clone one base away. V gene TRBV18 combines with J gene TRBJ1-1; D ambiguous. The CDR3 spans 14 residues. Germline loops: CDR1 KGHSH, CDR2 LQKENI. The CDR3 loop is CASSPQTLNTEALF. The CDR3 nucleotides read TGTGCCAGCTCACCACAGACACTAAACACTGAAGCTTTGTTT.

Remarks on this clonotype: A single base separates this from a much larger clone, so it may be a read error. The chain recombines TRBV6-5 with TRBJ2-7; D assignment may be TRBD1 or TRBD2 (5 bases each). The V and J ends lost 0 bases and 0 bases respectively, with 9 bases between them. CDR3 length: 15 residues. Looked up from germline, CDR1 is MNHEY and CDR2 is SVGAGI. The CDR3 coding sequence is TGTGCCAGCAGTTACTCCCGGGGCAGCTCCTACGAGCAGTACTTC. It is translated as CASSYSRGSSYEQYF.

This clonotype showed up many times. The V gene is TRBV10-3, the J gene TRBJ1-5; 10 bases map to TRBD1. The CDR3 loop spans 15 amino acids. Germline CDR1 reads ENHRY; CDR2 reads SYGVKD. Trimming took 1 base from V and 5 from J; bases not matched to a gene: 2. The CDR3 spells CAISEFGQGDQPQHF. The CDR3 DNA reads TGTGCCATCAGTGAGTTTGGACAGGGGGATCAGCCCCAGCATTTT.

Ten or more counts support this clonotype. This chain connects TRBV5-1 to TRBJ2-2, with 7 nucleotides matching TRBD1. The CDR3 is 16 residues long. CDR1 is SGHRS, CDR2 YFSETQ, per germline. V lost 4 bases and J lost 0; bases outside the gene matches: 6. Here the CDR3 reads CASSGRTGANTGELFF. The DNA for the CDR3 is TGCGCCAGCAGCGGAAGGACAGGCGCGAACACCGGGGAGCTGTTTTTT.

The chain employs TRBV6-1 and TRBJ2-1; D perhaps matches TRBD1 (5 bases). This CDR3 contains 12 residues. Germline CDR1 reads MNHNS; CDR2 reads SASEGT. Trimming took off 6 bases at V and 5 bases at J, with 8 bases between the two ends. The CDR3 protein is CASSARDNEQFF. The CDR3 DNA sequence: TGTGCCAGCAGCGCCAGGGACAATGAGCAGTTCTTC.

This chain links TRBV5-1 with TRBJ1-4, with D hard to call. CDR3 length: 16 amino acids. Germline V gives CDR1 SGHRS, CDR2 YFSETQ. The ends were cut back, 1 base at V and 0 bases at J, with 10 bases in the middle. CDR3 nucleotide sequence: TGCGCCAGCAGCTTGCCAGGCGCTGCAACTAATGAAAAACTGTTTTTT. Residues: CASSLPGAATNEKLFF.

This clonotype showed up many times. V usage is TRBV2 and J usage is TRBJ2-3; no clear D gene. Germline CDR1 reads SNHLY; CDR2 reads FYNNEI. V was shortened by 5 bases and J by 2 bases, with 8 bases between the two germline ends. The CDR3 loop spans 13 amino acids. As DNA, the CDR3 is TGTGCCAGCAGTACTCAGCCCACAGATACGCAGTATTTT. It yields the protein CASSTQPTDTQYF.

This clonotype was found once. Since a much larger clone is just one base distant, this may be a read error. Likely a read error: the CDR3 ends without its conserved phenylalanine or tryptophan. The chain carries TRBV3-1 and TRBJ1-3; no reliable D call. Trimming stripped 1 base from V and 0 bases from J, with 13 bases between. The CDR3 is made up of 17 amino acids. Germline V gene sequence: CDR1 LGHDT, CDR2 YNNKEL (reference sequence). CDR3 loop: CASSQVRSASSGNTIYL. CDR3 bases: TGTGCCAGCAGCCAAGTTCGATCAGCAAGCTCTGGAAACACCATATATTTA.

This clonotype was found many times. The chain joins TRBV30 to TRBJ2-7; tentative D call: TRBD1 (6 bases). Looked up from germline, CDR1 is GTSNPN and CDR2 is SVGIG (reference sequence). Trimming left V 0 bases short and J 3 bases short, with 12 bases between. The CDR3 loop spans 14 amino acids. DNA of the CDR3: TGTGCCTGGAGTGTAAGAGGGGGTCGCTACGAGCAGTACTTC. Translated: CAWSVRGGRYEQYF.

This clonotype was detected many times. The CDR3 DNA follows: TGTGCCAGCAGAAGGTCGGACAGGGGAAGCACTGAAGCTTTCTTT. Translating gives CASRRSDRGSTEAFF. The genes are TRBV11-2 and TRBJ1-1; 9 bases are shared with TRBD1. The trim removed 6 bases at V and 4 bases at J, leaving 9 bases unmatched. Germline V gene lookup returns CDR1 SGHAT and CDR2 FQNNGV. The CDR3 is made up of 15 amino acids.

This clonotype was counted a few times. The chain carries TRBV19 and TRBJ2-4, with 9 bases fitting TRBD1. This CDR3 contains 17 residues. V lost 9 bases and J lost 0; bases outside the gene matches: 12. Germline lookup yields CDR1 LNHDA and CDR2 SQIVND (reference sequence). CDR3 residues: CASHPGQGHLAKNIQYF. For the CDR3, the DNA is TGTGCCAGCCACCCGGGACAGGGACATTTAGCCAAAAACATTCAGTACTTC.

This clonotype has ten or more counts. The V and J genes are TRBV6-1 and TRBJ2-7; D may correspond to TRBD1 or TRBD2 (5 bases each). Looked up from germline, CDR1 is MNHNS and CDR2 is SASEGT. The CDR3 covers 17 residues. The V end lost 5 bases, the J end lost 6 bases, and 26 bases lay between the germline ends. In nucleotides, the CDR3 is TGTGCCAGCAGTCCAGGAGGTCTTATAGTGAAAGGGGTCGAGCAGTACTTC. It encodes CASSPGGLIVKGVEQYF.

The gene calls are TRBV5-1 and TRBJ2-7; TRBD1 or TRBD2 may be the D gene (7 bases each). The CDR3 consists of 15 residues. The V end was cut by 4 bases, the J end by 7 bases, with 21 bases between. Looked up from germline, CDR1 is SGHRS and CDR2 is YFSETQ. The CDR3 DNA reads as TGCGCCAGCAGCCGAACAGGGGCCACGGGGGGTGAGCAGTACTTC. Protein product: CASSRTGATGGEQYF.

Many counts were recorded for this clonotype. The chain employs TRBV7-2 and TRBJ2-5, with 13 positions matching TRBD2. CDR1 is SGHTA, CDR2 FQGNSA, per germline. The V and J ends lost 5 bases and 5 bases, in that order; junction bases with no gene match: 2. The CDR3 is 14 residues long. The CDR3 bases are TGTGCCAGCAGCAAGACTAGCGGGGGGGAGACCCAGTACTTC. Residues: CASSKTSGGETQYF.

This clonotype has ten or more counts. The genes are TRBV9 and TRBJ1-1; a weak D match, TRBD1 (6 bases). This CDR3 is built from 15 residues. Germline V gene sequence: CDR1 SGDLS, CDR2 YYNGEE. With 0 bases removed from V and 1 base from J, the gap between germline ends came to 10 bases. CDR3 in amino acids: CASSVAGGPNTEAFF. In DNA form, the CDR3 reads TGTGCCAGCAGCGTAGCTGGGGGCCCGAACACTGAAGCTTTCTTT. Complete variable domain (other parts from reference TRBV9 and TRBJ1-1): DSGVTQTPKHLITATGQRVTLRCSPRSGDLSVYWYQQSLDQGLQFLIQYYNGEERAKGNILERFSAQQFPDLHSELNLSSLELGDSALYFCASSVAGGPNTEAFFGQGTRLTVV.

A few counts support this clonotype. The genes are TRBV19 and TRBJ1-2, with D possibly TRBD1 on 5 matching bases. Germline V gene lookup returns CDR1 LNHDA and CDR2 SQIVND (reference sequence). The CDR3 consists of 12 residues. Trimming shortened V by 8 bases and J by 6 bases, and 13 bases separated the two germline ends. Here the CDR3 DNA reads TGTGCCAGTTATCGGGACCTAAATGGCTACACCTTC. Translated, it gives CASYRDLNGYTF. Complete variable domain (other parts from reference TRBV19 and TRBJ1-2): DGGITQSPKYLFRKEGQNVTLSCEQNLNHDAMYWYRQDPGQGLRLIYYSQIVNDFQKGDIAEGYSVSREKKESFPLTVTSAQKNPTAFYLCASYRDLNGYTFGSGTRLTVV.

V and J are TRBV29-1 and TRBJ2-3; weak D call: TRBD2 (6 bases). V was cut by 6 bases and J by 3 bases, with 16 bases left in between. The CDR3 length is 14 residues. Looked up from germline, CDR1 is SQVTM and CDR2 is ANQGSEA. This CDR3 reads CSVAGTGETDTQYF. CDR3 DNA sequence: TGCAGCGTAGCTGGGACGGGGGAGACAGATACGCAGTATTTT.

At least ten counts were recorded for this clonotype. The chain joins TRBV29-1 to TRBJ2-4, with D perhaps TRBD2 (6 bases). V dropped 3 bases and J dropped 5 bases, with 17 bases sitting between them. The CDR3 is made up of 15 amino acids. Germline lookup yields CDR1 SQVTM and CDR2 ANQGSEA. CDR3 in amino acids: CSVDLFSGLQNIQYF. CDR3 DNA sequence: TGCAGCGTTGACCTTTTTAGCGGACTTCAAAACATTCAGTACTTC. Based on the CDR3 plus reference TRBV29-1 and TRBJ2-4, the full variable domain is SAVISQKPSRDICQRGTSLTIQCQVDSQVTMMFWYRQQPGQSLTLIATANQGSEATYESGFVIDKFPISRPNLTFSTLTVSNMSPEDSSIYLCSVDLFSGLQNIQYFGAGTRLSVL.

There are many counts of this clonotype. The CDR3 loop reads CARSATTGTSGDSYEQYF. In DNA, the CDR3 is TGTGCCAGATCAGCGACGACCGGGACTAGCGGGGACTCCTACGAGCAGTACTTC. J is TRBJ2-7 and V is TRBV2; the match to TRBD2 covers 13 bases. The CDR3 consists of 18 residues. Germline trimming cut 9 bases from V and 0 bases from J; bases unmatched to any gene: 14. Germline CDR1 and CDR2: SNHLY and FYNNEI.